The rows below give T cell receptor beta chains drawn from one sample of a study of T cells in Graves' hyperthyroidism and ophthalmopathy. One entry per CDR3 protein results from TCRdb running MiXCR on the multiplex PCR reads. The table shows hundreds of thousands of distinct CDR3 sequences, with more than 20% occurring only once. The sample taken for sequencing was blood. These receptors all come from a man younger than 45 with Graves' ophthalmopathy. Each CDR3 is given with its conserved first and last residue.

v_call: TRBV29-1
j_call: TRBJ2-1
cdr3_aa: CSVVGDRGLNYNEQFF

v_call: TRBV12-3/TRBV12-4
j_call: TRBJ2-1
cdr3_aa: CASSTFGTSANEQFF

v_call: TRBV7-9
j_call: TRBJ1-1
cdr3_aa: CASSSRGSGAFF

v_call: TRBV27
j_call: TRBJ1-2
cdr3_aa: CASSSRQGGYGYTF

v_call: TRBV11-2
j_call: TRBJ1-1
cdr3_aa: CASRLAGRTEAFF

v_call: TRBV20-1
j_call: TRBJ2-1
cdr3_aa: CSAERTSGSNEQFF

v_call: TRBV4-3
j_call: TRBJ2-7
cdr3_aa: CASSSQTGTVTYEQYF

v_call: TRBV4-3
j_call: TRBJ2-5
cdr3_aa: CASSQGRASTGTQYF

v_call: TRBV6-2/TRBV6-3
j_call: TRBJ2-5
cdr3_aa: CASMGQGSETQYF

v_call: TRBV27
j_call: TRBJ2-2
cdr3_aa: CASSSRLRAHYTGELFF

v_call: TRBV18
j_call: TRBJ2-1
cdr3_aa: CASSPLSLRGGRDEQFF

v_call: TRBV2
j_call: TRBJ2-5
cdr3_aa: CASGLAGVRETQYF

v_call: TRBV15
j_call: TRBJ1-5
cdr3_aa: CATSRADGPQHF

v_call: TRBV11-2
j_call: TRBJ2-1
cdr3_aa: CASSSPGLAGVNSHNEQFF

v_call: TRBV3-1
j_call: TRBJ2-2
cdr3_aa: CASVDGSRTGELFF

v_call: TRBV28
j_call: TRBJ2-3
cdr3_aa: CASSLAGPTDTQYF

v_call: TRBV11-2
j_call: TRBJ2-3
cdr3_aa: CASSLIGRATSGRARADTQYF

v_call: TRBV20-1
j_call: TRBJ1-6
cdr3_aa: CSARDPRGNSPLHF

v_call: TRBV10-2
j_call: TRBJ1-5
cdr3_aa: CASSESKSGTDPSNQPQHF

v_call: TRBV29-1
j_call: TRBJ2-3
cdr3_aa: CSVAVAGVTDTQYF

v_call: TRBV4-1
j_call: TRBJ2-5
cdr3_aa: CASGQLAGDRGQETQYF

v_call: TRBV28
j_call: TRBJ2-1
cdr3_aa: CASSSLMGGSYNEQFF

v_call: TRBV6-2/TRBV6-3
j_call: TRBJ2-5
cdr3_aa: CASKPGGQETQYF

v_call: TRBV6-5
j_call: TRBJ2-7
cdr3_aa: CASSTGQGIYEQYF

v_call: TRBV30
j_call: TRBJ2-1
cdr3_aa: CAWSVPGGVEQFF

v_call: TRBV20-1
j_call: TRBJ2-7
cdr3_aa: CSAPTSGKIYEQYF

v_call: TRBV20-1
j_call: TRBJ1-2
cdr3_aa: CSASSGGYGYTF

v_call: TRBV28
j_call: TRBJ2-2
cdr3_aa: CASSARLAGLNTGELFF

v_call: TRBV5-1
j_call: TRBJ2-1
cdr3_aa: CASSRAGGSLSYNEQFF

v_call: TRBV7-2
j_call: TRBJ2-7
cdr3_aa: CASSFGGSLGEQYF

v_call: TRBV12-5
j_call: TRBJ1-2
cdr3_aa: CASGLTGTSNYGYTF

v_call: TRBV4-3
j_call: TRBJ1-5
cdr3_aa: CASSQWTGGNQPQHF

v_call: TRBV11-1
j_call: TRBJ2-3
cdr3_aa: CASSSGSTVTDTQYF

v_call: TRBV9
j_call: TRBJ1-1
cdr3_aa: CASSSQPLPGADTEAFF

v_call: TRBV12-3/TRBV12-4
j_call: TRBJ1-1
cdr3_aa: CASSPGQLEPEAFF

v_call: TRBV6-1
j_call: TRBJ2-1
cdr3_aa: CASKERDFYNEQFF

v_call: TRBV28
j_call: TRBJ2-5
cdr3_aa: CASRRGKTQYF

v_call: TRBV20-1
j_call: TRBJ1-6
cdr3_aa: CSAREGVNSPLHF

v_call: TRBV20-1
j_call: TRBJ2-7
cdr3_aa: CSARDQTGYSYEQYF

v_call: TRBV4-3
j_call: TRBJ1-1
cdr3_aa: CASSQDKGTLEAFF

v_call: TRBV30
j_call: TRBJ1-1
cdr3_aa: CAWSASSNTEAFF

v_call: TRBV5-1
j_call: TRBJ1-4
cdr3_aa: CASSFKDPGEKLFF

v_call: TRBV2
j_call: TRBJ2-6
cdr3_aa: CASLGHSGANVLTF

v_call: TRBV2
j_call: TRBJ1-4
cdr3_aa: CASSEEKEKLFF

v_call: TRBV5-5
j_call: TRBJ1-2
cdr3_aa: CASSLEADRGPTHYGYTF

v_call: TRBV6-1
j_call: TRBJ1-5
cdr3_aa: CASSSPSGSNQPQHF

v_call: TRBV7-9
j_call: TRBJ2-7
cdr3_aa: CASSLADRAEQYF

v_call: TRBV2
j_call: TRBJ2-3
cdr3_aa: CAPGAASTDTQYF